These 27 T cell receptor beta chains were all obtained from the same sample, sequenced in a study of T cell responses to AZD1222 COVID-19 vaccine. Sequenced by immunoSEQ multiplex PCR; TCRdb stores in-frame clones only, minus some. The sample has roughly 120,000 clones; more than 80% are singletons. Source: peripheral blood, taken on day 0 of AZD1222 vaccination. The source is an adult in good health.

The CDR3, as DNA: TGTGCCAGCAGTTTACCCACGGACAGGACGACCTACGAGCAGTACTTC. It specifies CASSLPTDRTTYEQYF. The rearrangement links TRBV28 to TRBJ2-7, with TRBD1 matching over 7 bases. CDR1 MDHEN and CDR2 SYDVKM come from the germline V gene. The V and J ends lost 2 bases and 2 bases, in that order; junction bases with no gene match: 9. The length of the CDR3 is 16 residues.

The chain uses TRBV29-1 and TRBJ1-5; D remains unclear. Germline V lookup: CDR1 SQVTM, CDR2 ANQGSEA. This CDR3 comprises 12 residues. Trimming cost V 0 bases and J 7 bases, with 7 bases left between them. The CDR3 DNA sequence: TGCAGCGTTGAAGATCCTTGGCAGCCCCAGCATTTT. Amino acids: CSVEDPWQPQHF.

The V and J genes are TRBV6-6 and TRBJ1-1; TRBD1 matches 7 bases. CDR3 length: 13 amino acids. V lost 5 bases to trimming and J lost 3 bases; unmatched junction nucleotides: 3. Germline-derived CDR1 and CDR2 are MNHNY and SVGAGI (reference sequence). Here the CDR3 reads CASSGDSYTEAFF. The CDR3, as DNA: TGTGCCAGCAGTGGGGACAGCTACACTGAAGCTTTCTTT.

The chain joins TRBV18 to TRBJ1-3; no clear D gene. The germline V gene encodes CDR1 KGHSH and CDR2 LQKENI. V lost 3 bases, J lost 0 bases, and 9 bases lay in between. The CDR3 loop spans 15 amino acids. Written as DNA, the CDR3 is TGTGCCAGCTCACCCAACAGCAACTCTGGAAACACCATATATTTT. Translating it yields CASSPNSNSGNTIYF.

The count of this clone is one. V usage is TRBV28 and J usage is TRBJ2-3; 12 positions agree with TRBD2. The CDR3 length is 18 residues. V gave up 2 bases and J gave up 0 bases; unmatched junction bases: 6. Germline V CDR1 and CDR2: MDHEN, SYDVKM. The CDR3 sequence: CASSLPGLAGRSTDTQYF. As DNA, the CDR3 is TGTGCCAGCAGTTTACCGGGACTAGCGGGTAGGAGCACAGATACGCAGTATTTT.

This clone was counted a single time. The CDR3 DNA follows: TGCGCCAGCAGCCAAGTTACAGCGGGGCTGATAACTAGCACAGATACGCAGTATTTT. It is translated as CASSQVTAGLITSTDTQYF. The chain has TRBV4-1 and TRBJ2-3; 7 bases map to TRBD2. J gave up 0 bases and V 1 base, and 13 bases lay outside the gene matches. Germline CDR1 is MGHRA and CDR2 is YSYEKL. There are 19 residues in the CDR3.

The CDR3 loop reads CASRIAGGTGELFF. The CDR3, as DNA: TGTGCCAGCAGAATAGCGGGAGGCACCGGGGAGCTGTTTTTT. The chain combines TRBV6-4 with TRBJ2-2; TRBD2 matches 10 bases. The CDR3 loop spans 14 amino acids. Germline V lookup: CDR1 MRHNA, CDR2 SNTAGT. The junction had 2 bases not matched to a gene; V was cut back by 6 bases and J by 4 bases.

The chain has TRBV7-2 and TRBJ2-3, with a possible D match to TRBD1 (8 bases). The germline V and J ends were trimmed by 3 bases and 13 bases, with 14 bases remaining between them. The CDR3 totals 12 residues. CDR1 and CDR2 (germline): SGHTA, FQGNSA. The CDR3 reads CASSFGQGGKYF. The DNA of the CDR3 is TGTGCCAGCAGCTTCGGACAGGGAGGGAAGTATTTT.

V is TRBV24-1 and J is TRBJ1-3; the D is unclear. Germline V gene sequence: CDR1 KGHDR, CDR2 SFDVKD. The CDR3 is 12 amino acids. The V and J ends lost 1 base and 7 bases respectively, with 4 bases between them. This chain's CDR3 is CATSDFDNTIYF. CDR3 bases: TGTGCCACCAGTGATTTCGACAACACCATATATTTT.

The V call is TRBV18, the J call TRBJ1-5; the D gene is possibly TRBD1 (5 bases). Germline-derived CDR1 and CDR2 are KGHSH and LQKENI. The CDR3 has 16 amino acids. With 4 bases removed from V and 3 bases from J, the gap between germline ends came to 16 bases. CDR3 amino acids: CASSQSRGSNNQPQHF. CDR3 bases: TGTGCCAGCTCACAATCCCGGGGGAGTAACAATCAGCCCCAGCATTTT. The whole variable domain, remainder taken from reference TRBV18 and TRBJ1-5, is NAGVMQNPRHLVRRRGQEARLRCSPMKGHSHVYWYRQLPEEGLKFMVYLQKENIIDESGMPKERFSAEFPKEGPSILRIQQVVRGDSAAYFCASSQSRGSNNQPQHFGDGTRLSIL.

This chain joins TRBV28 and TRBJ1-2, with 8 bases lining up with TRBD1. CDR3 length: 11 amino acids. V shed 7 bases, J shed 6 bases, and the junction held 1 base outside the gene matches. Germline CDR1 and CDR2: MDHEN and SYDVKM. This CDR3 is CASMTGDGYTF. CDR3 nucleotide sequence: TGTGCCAGCATGACAGGGGATGGCTACACCTTC.

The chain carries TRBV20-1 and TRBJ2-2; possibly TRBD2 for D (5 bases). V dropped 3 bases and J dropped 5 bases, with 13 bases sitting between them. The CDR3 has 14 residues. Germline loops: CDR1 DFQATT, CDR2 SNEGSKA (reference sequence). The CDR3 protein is CSASERTGTGELFF. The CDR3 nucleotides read TGCAGTGCTAGTGAAAGGACGGGGACCGGGGAGCTGTTTTTT.

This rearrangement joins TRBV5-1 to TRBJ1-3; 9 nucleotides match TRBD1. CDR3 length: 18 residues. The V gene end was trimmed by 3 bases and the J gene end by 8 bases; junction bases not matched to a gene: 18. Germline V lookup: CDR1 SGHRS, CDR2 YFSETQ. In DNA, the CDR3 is TGCGCCAGCAGCTCCTCACCGGGACAGGGATTCATCAGGGACACCATATATTTT. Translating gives CASSSSPGQGFIRDTIYF.

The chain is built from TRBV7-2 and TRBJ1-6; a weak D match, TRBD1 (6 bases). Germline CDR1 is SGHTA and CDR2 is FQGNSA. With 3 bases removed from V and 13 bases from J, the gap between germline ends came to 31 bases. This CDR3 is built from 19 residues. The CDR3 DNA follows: TGTGCCAGCAGCTTCGTAAAGTATCAGGGGCCAAGGTTGATTCCGCCCCTCCACTTT. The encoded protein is CASSFVKYQGPRLIPPLHF.

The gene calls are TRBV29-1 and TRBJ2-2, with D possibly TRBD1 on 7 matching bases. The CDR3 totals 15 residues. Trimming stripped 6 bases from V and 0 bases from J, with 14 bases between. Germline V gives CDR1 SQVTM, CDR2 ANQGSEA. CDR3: CSVWRGQSNTGELFF. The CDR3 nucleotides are TGCAGCGTCTGGAGGGGACAGTCGAACACCGGGGAGCTGTTTTTT.

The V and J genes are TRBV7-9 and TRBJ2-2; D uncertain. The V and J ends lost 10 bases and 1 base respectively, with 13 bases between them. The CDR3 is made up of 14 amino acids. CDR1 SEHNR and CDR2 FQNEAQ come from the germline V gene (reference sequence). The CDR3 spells CATSRLGNTGELFF. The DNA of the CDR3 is TGTGCCACCTCGAGGCTGGGGAACACCGGGGAGCTGTTTTTT. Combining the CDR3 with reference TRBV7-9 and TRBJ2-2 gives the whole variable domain DTGVSQNPRHKITKRGQNVTFRCDPISEHNRLYWYRQTLGQGPEFLTYFQNEAQLEKSRLLSDRFSAERPKGSFSTLEIQRTEQGDSAMYLCATSRLGNTGELFFGEGSRLTVL.

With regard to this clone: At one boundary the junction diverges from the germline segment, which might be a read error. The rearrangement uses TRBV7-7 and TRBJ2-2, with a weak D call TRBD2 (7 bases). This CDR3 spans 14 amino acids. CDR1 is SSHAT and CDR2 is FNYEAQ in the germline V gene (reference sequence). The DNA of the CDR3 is TGTGCTAGCAGCGGGGACACGTTCGCCGGGGAGCTGTTTTTT. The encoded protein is CASSGDTFAGELFF. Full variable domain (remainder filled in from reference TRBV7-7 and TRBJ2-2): GAGVSQSPRYKVTKRGQDVTLRCDPISSHATLYWYQQALGQGPEFLTYFNYEAQPDKSGLPSDRFSAERPEGSISTLTIQRTEQRDSAMYRCASSGDTFAGELFFGEGSRLTVL.

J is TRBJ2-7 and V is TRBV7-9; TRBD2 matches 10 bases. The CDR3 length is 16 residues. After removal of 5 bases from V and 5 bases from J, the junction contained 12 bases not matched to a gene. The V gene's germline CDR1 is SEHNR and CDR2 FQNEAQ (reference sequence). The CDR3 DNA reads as TGTGCCAGCAGCGAGCGGGGGGGCCTATCTTTCCACGAGCAGTACTTC. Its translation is CASSERGGLSFHEQYF. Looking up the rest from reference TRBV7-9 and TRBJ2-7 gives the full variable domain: DTGVSQNPRHKITKRGQNVTFRCDPISEHNRLYWYRQTLGQGPEFLTYFQNEAQLEKSRLLSDRFSAERPKGSFSTLEIQRTEQGDSAMYLCASSERGGLSFHEQYFGPGTRLTVT.

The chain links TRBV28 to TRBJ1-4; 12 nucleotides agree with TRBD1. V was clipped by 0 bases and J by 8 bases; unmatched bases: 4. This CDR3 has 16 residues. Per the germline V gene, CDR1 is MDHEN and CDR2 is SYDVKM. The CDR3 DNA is TGTGCCAGCAGTTTATGGGGACAGGGGGCGCAAGAAAAACTGTTTTTT. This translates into CASSLWGQGAQEKLFF.

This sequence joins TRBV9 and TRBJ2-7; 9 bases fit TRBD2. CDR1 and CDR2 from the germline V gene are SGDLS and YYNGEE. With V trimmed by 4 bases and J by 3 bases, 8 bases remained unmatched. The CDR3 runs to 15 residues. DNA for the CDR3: TGTGCCAGCAGCAACAGGACTAGCGCCCGCTACGAGCAGTACTTC. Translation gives CASSNRTSARYEQYF.

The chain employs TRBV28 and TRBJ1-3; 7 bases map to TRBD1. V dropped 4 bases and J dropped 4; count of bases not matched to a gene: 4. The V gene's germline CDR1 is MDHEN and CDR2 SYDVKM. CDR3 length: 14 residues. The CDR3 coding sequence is TGTGCCAGCAGTTCCACAGGGGAGGGAAACACCATATATTTT. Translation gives CASSSTGEGNTIYF.

The CDR3 region is CASSTEDSGRSYNEQFF. The CDR3, as DNA: TGTGCCAGTAGTACCGAGGATAGCGGGAGATCTTACAATGAGCAGTTCTTC. This rearrangement joins TRBV19 to TRBJ2-1; 9 nucleotides match TRBD2. From germline, CDR1 is LNHDA and CDR2 SQIVND (reference sequence). The V gene end was trimmed by 4 bases and the J gene end by 4 bases; junction bases not matched to a gene: 11. The CDR3 extends over 17 amino acids.

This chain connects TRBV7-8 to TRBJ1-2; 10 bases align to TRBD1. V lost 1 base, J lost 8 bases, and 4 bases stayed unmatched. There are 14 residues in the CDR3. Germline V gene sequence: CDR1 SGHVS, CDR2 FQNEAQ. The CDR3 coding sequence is TGTGCCAGCAGCTTAGGACAGGGGGCGGGAGGCTACACCTTC. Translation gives CASSLGQGAGGYTF.

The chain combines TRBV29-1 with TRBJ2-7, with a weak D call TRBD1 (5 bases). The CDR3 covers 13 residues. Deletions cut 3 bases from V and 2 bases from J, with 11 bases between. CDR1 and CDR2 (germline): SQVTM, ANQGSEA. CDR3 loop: CSVDAGPAYEQYF. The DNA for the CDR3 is TGCAGCGTTGATGCAGGGCCCGCCTACGAGCAGTACTTC.

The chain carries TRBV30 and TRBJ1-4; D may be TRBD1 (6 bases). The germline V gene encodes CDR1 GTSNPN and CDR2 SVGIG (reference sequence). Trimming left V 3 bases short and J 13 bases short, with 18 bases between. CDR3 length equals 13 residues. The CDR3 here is CAWRGPDGRGLFF. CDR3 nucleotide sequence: TGTGCCTGGAGGGGACCGGACGGCAGGGGACTGTTTTTT.

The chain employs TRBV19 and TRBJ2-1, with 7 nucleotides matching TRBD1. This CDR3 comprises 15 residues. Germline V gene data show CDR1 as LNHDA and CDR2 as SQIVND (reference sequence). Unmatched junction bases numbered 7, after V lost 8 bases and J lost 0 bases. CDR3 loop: CASRGQVSSYNEQFF. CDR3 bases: TGTGCCAGTCGCGGACAGGTTAGCTCCTACAATGAGCAGTTCTTC.

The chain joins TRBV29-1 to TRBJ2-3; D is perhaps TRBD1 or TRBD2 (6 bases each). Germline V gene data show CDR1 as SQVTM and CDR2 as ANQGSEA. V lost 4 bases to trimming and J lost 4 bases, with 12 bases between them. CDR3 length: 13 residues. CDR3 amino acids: CSVGVRGADTQYF. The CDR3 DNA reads TGCAGCGTTGGGGTGAGGGGGGCAGATACGCAGTATTTT.